This T cell receptor beta chain was observed in a study of T cell responses to AZD1222 COVID-19 vaccine. There are 17 residues in the CDR3. Germline CDR1 is LGHDT and CDR2 is YNNKEL (reference sequence). Germline trimming cut 4 bases from V and 3 bases from J; bases unmatched to any gene: 10. Study-wide points: Unmutated variant regions are reportedly targeted by nearly half of spike-specific TCRs.

Profiled with immunoSEQ multiplex PCR; TCRdb holds only in-frame clones, not every one. The data hold more than 150,000 clones, with about 86% observed a single time. Comment on this clone: As yet, its antigen is unknown.

The material sequenced was peripheral blood, taken on day 0 of AZD1222 vaccination. The origin of this receptor is an adult in good health. This chain uses TRBV3-1 (or the pseudogene TRBV3-2) with TRBJ2-2; 8 bases line up with TRBD1. In DNA form, the CDR3 reads TGTGCCAGCAGCCGCAACACAGGGGGACACTACACCGGGGAGCTGTTTTTT. Translation gives CASSRNTGGHYTGELFF.